Following are 22 T cell receptor beta chains from one sample sequenced in a study of technical replicates of blood from four donors. Clones were sequenced by immunoSEQ multiplex PCR, and TCRdb holds only the in-frame ones, with some missing. The table has 98,000 or so clones, 95% seen once. Source material: T cells isolated from PBMCs. Receptor source: a human donor in good health.

The gene calls are TRBV20-1 and TRBJ2-3; D is ambiguous. This CDR3 is built from 11 residues. The V gene lost 5 bases and the J gene lost 7 bases, with 10 bases spanning the gap. The V gene's germline CDR1 is DFQATT and CDR2 SNEGSKA (reference sequence). The CDR3 loop reads CSAREAYTQYF. The CDR3 DNA is TGCAGTGCTCGTGAGGCTTATACGCAGTATTTT.

The chain uses TRBV6-5 and TRBJ1-1, with a possible D match to TRBD1 (5 bases). The V end was cut by 2 bases, the J end by 7 bases, with 17 bases between. Germline CDR1 reads MNHEY; CDR2 reads SVGAGI. CDR3 size: 15 residues. The CDR3 sequence is CASSYPRDGGGEAFF. CDR3 nucleotide sequence: TGTGCCAGCAGTTACCCCCGGGACGGCGGGGGTGAAGCTTTCTTT.

The V call is TRBV4-1, the J call TRBJ1-4; 8 bases match TRBD1. There are 16 residues in the CDR3. J gave up 6 bases and V 2 bases, and 8 bases lay outside the gene matches. The germline V gene encodes CDR1 MGHRA and CDR2 YSYEKL. DNA of the CDR3: TGCGCCAGCAGCCAACCGAACCAGGGGGCTTATGAAAAACTGTTTTTT. It codes for CASSQPNQGAYEKLFF.

The count of this clone is one. V is TRBV6-1 and J is TRBJ1-3; D is ambiguous. In germline, CDR1 is MNHNS, CDR2 SASEGT. V was shortened by 0 bases and J by 8 bases, with 8 bases between the two germline ends. This CDR3 has 13 amino acids. The CDR3 nucleotides read TGTGCCAGCAGTGAAGCAGGCCGGGACACCATATATTTT. The encoded protein is CASSEAGRDTIYF.

V and J are TRBV30 and TRBJ2-1, with D possibly TRBD2 on 5 matching bases. The CDR3 consists of 14 residues. Germline V gene data show CDR1 as GTSNPN and CDR2 as SVGIG (reference sequence). The V gene lost 0 bases and the J gene lost 13 bases, with 19 bases spanning the gap. The CDR3 sequence is CAWSVLYGNQVQFF. CDR3 sequence (DNA): TGTGCCTGGAGTGTACTATACGGGAACCAGGTTCAGTTCTTC. Based on the CDR3 plus reference TRBV30 and TRBJ2-1, the full variable domain is SQTIHQWPATLVQPVGSPLSLECTVEGTSNPNLYWYRQAAGRGLQLLFYSVGIGQISSEVPQNLSASRPQDRQFILSSKKLLLSDSGFYLCAWSVLYGNQVQFFGPGTRLTVL.

The rearrangement joins TRBV19 to TRBJ1-1, with D unresolved. V was pared by 4 bases and J by 3 bases, with 18 bases between. This CDR3 region has 16 residues. The V gene's germline CDR1 is LNHDA and CDR2 SQIVND (reference sequence). The CDR3: CASSTRAGIRHTEAFF. CDR3 nucleotides: TGTGCCAGTAGTACTCGAGCAGGCATACGGCACACTGAAGCTTTCTTT.

The rearrangement uses TRBV9 and TRBJ2-1, with 9 bases fitting TRBD1. This CDR3 contains 15 residues. Germline CDR1 and CDR2: SGDLS and YYNGEE. V gave up 2 bases and J gave up 3 bases; unmatched junction bases: 3. Written as DNA, the CDR3 is TGTGCCAGCAGCGTTCTGACAGGGGGCTACAATGAGCAGTTCTTC. Residues: CASSVLTGGYNEQFF.

CDR3 region: CASTRGESYEQYF. In nucleotides, the CDR3 is TGTGCCAGCACCCGTGGGGAGTCCTACGAGCAGTACTTC. This chain joins TRBV6-5 and TRBJ2-7; D perhaps matches TRBD2 (5 bases). With 7 bases removed from V and 1 base from J, the gap between germline ends came to 11 bases. The CDR3 is 13 residues long. CDR1 and CDR2 from the germline V gene are MNHEY and SVGAGI.

The V gene is TRBV5-1, the J gene TRBJ1-2; 7 bases fit TRBD1. Germline lookup yields CDR1 SGHRS and CDR2 YFSETQ. CDR3 length: 15 amino acids. Germline trimming cut 5 bases from V and 2 bases from J; bases unmatched to any gene: 9. This CDR3 reads CASRPKPTGNYGYTF. The CDR3 DNA is TGCGCCAGCAGACCCAAACCGACAGGGAACTATGGCTACACCTTC.

DNA of the CDR3: TGTGCCAGCAGCCAATGGACAGGGATGAACACTGAAGCTTTCTTT. This sequence encodes CASSQWTGMNTEAFF. The chain employs TRBV14 and TRBJ1-1; 8 nucleotides agree with TRBD1. The CDR3 covers 15 residues. Looked up from germline, CDR1 is SGHDN and CDR2 is FVKESK. V shed 2 bases and J 0 bases; nucleotides not matched to a gene: 2.

This sequence joins TRBV21-1 and TRBJ1-6; the table's D call, TRBD1, has no DNA check behind it. TRBV21-1 is listed as a pseudogene. This CDR3 contains 15 residues. The CDR3 region has the DNA TGTGCCAGCAGCAAAGTACCAGGGAAGGGGGCACCCCTCCACTTT. It is translated as CASSKVPGKGAPLHF.

This clone appeared a single time. The chain has TRBV5-1 and TRBJ1-1, with D tentatively TRBD1 (5 bases). The germline gives CDR1 SGHRS, CDR2 YFSETQ. This CDR3 is built from 15 residues. The V end was cut by 4 bases, the J end by 4 bases, with 17 bases between. The CDR3 loop is CASSLTRGGVTEAFF. CDR3 nucleotides: TGCGCCAGCAGCCTGACTCGGGGGGGTGTCACTGAAGCTTTCTTT.

This clone came up once. The CDR3 here is CASSTGQGSYEQYF. The CDR3 nucleotides are TGTGCCAGTAGTACTGGACAGGGGTCCTACGAGCAGTACTTC. V and J are TRBV19 and TRBJ2-7; 9 bases are a match to TRBD1. This CDR3 has 14 amino acids. J was trimmed by 1 base and V by 4 bases; bases with no gene match: 2. CDR1 LNHDA and CDR2 SQIVND come from the germline V gene (reference sequence).

This chain joins TRBV5-1 and TRBJ1-1; TRBD1 matches 7 bases. V shed 2 bases, J shed 5 bases, and the junction held 9 bases outside the gene matches. CDR1 is SGHRS, CDR2 YFSETQ, per germline. CDR3 size: 15 residues. Here the CDR3 reads CASSLGQALITEAFF. As DNA, the CDR3 is TGCGCCAGCAGCTTAGGACAGGCGTTGATTACTGAAGCTTTCTTT. Variable domain in full (rest from reference TRBV5-1 and TRBJ1-1): KAGVTQTPRYLIKTRGQQVTLSCSPISGHRSVSWYQQTPGQGLQFLFEYFSETQRNKGNFPGRFSGRQFSNSRSEMNVSTLELGDSALYLCASSLGQALITEAFFGQGTRLTVV.

The rearrangement links TRBV7-2 to TRBJ1-2, with D perhaps TRBD1 (6 bases). This CDR3 has 17 amino acids. V was cut by 1 base and J by 0 bases, with 15 bases left in between. Germline values: CDR1 SGHTA, CDR2 FQGNSA. The CDR3 reads CASSLGDEQGANYGYTF. The CDR3 nucleotides are TGTGCCAGCAGCTTAGGCGACGAACAGGGAGCTAACTATGGCTACACCTTC.

This chain joins TRBV28 and TRBJ1-5, with D perhaps matching TRBD1 (5 bases). The CDR3 has 16 residues. V was clipped by 4 bases and J by 7 bases, with 20 bases between them. Per the germline V gene, CDR1 is MDHEN and CDR2 is SYDVKM. CDR3 sequence: CASSSLKGWGGQPQHF. CDR3 sequence (DNA): TGTGCCAGCAGTTCCCTAAAGGGGTGGGGGGGACAGCCCCAGCATTTT.

J is TRBJ1-1 and V is TRBV28; D may be TRBD1 (5 bases). The CDR3 has 14 residues. V dropped 2 bases and J dropped 7 bases, with 14 bases sitting between them. Per the germline V gene, CDR1 is MDHEN and CDR2 is SYDVKM. The CDR3 here is CASSLRTGRDEAFF. CDR3 nucleotides: TGTGCCAGCAGTTTAAGGACGGGGCGGGATGAAGCTTTCTTT.

The chain recombines TRBV5-1 with TRBJ1-4, with TRBD1 as a possible D gene (5 bases). The germline V and J ends were trimmed by 6 bases and 4 bases, with 10 bases remaining between them. CDR3 length: 13 residues. Germline CDR1 SGHRS, CDR2 YFSETQ. CDR3 amino acids: CASNTGDNEKLFF. The CDR3 DNA is TGCGCCAGCAATACAGGTGATAATGAAAAACTGTTTTTT.

The V and J genes are TRBV5-6 and TRBJ2-7; TRBD2 agrees at 8 bases. CDR3 length: 14 residues. In germline, CDR1 is SGHDT, CDR2 YYEEEE. With 5 bases clipped from V and 5 bases from J, the junction kept 9 bases outside the gene matches. The CDR3 coding sequence is TGTGCCAGCAGTCCCGTCGCGGGAGGAAACGAGCAGTACTTC. This encodes CASSPVAGGNEQYF.

The rearrangement links TRBV4-1 to TRBJ2-5; 12 positions match TRBD2. Looked up from germline, CDR1 is MGHRA and CDR2 is YSYEKL. V gave up 3 bases and J gave up 1 base; unmatched junction bases: 6. The CDR3 runs 17 residues. The CDR3: CASSHRTSGNLQETQYF. In DNA form, the CDR3 reads TGCGCCAGCAGCCACCGGACTAGCGGGAACCTCCAAGAGACCCAGTACTTC.

This rearrangement joins TRBV27 to TRBJ2-5, with D possibly being TRBD2 (6 bases). V shed 4 bases and J shed 4 bases, with 16 bases lying between them. The CDR3 covers 15 residues. The V gene's germline CDR1 is MNHEY and CDR2 SMNVEV (reference sequence). In nucleotides, the CDR3 is TGTGCCAGCAGTTCCCCGACTAGGAGCCGAGAGACCCAGTACTTC. Translated, it gives CASSSPTRSRETQYF.

In the case of this clone: A read error may account for a junction end that differs from germline. The chain carries TRBV19 and TRBJ2-7, with TRBD1 matching 11 bases. CDR1 LNHDA and CDR2 SQIVND come from the germline V gene (reference sequence). The CDR3 is 17 residues long. The CDR3 loop is CASSLDPPGQGAYEQYF. The CDR3 DNA follows: TGTGCCAGTAGTCTAGATCCACCGGGACAGGGGGCCTACGAGCAGTACTTC.